One and the same sample provided the 27 T cell receptor beta chains below, sequenced in a study of vaccination and CD4 T cells after COVID-19. These receptors lack a known antigen. This sample's treatment: roughly 10-day PBMC culture with coronavirus spike peptide pools or control peptides (ViraFEST assay). Sequencing of cultured CD4+ T cell DNA used the Oncomine TCR Beta short-read assay. TCRdb ran MiXCR on the PCR reads and lists one entry per CDR3 protein. The sample yields thousands of distinct CDR3 sequences, more than 60% seen once. Material for sequencing was CD4+ T cells from blood, cultured in vitro. The receptors were sampled from a human donor who had recovered from COVID-19.

V gene TRBV28 combines with J gene TRBJ1-2, with TRBD1 identical over 7 bases. Germline assignment: CDR1 MDHEN and CDR2 SYDVKM. This CDR3 spans 14 amino acids. V was pared by 6 bases and J by 0 bases, with 4 bases of the junction left unmatched. CDR3 DNA: TGTGCCAGCAGCCCAGGGGGAGCTAACTATGGCTACACCTTC. It yields the protein CASSPGGANYGYTF.

The gene calls are TRBV27 and TRBJ1-5; possible D gene TRBD1, 5 bases. The CDR3 spans 16 residues. The V end lost 10 bases, the J end lost 1 base, and 20 bases lay between the germline ends. Germline CDR1 MNHEY, CDR2 SMNVEV (reference sequence). The CDR3 DNA reads TGTGCCACCAGGCGGAACAGGTTTGTAAGCAATCAGCCCCAGCATTTT. Translation gives CATRRNRFVSNQPQHF.

J is TRBJ2-1 and V is TRBV20-1; D uncertain. Between the trimmed V and J ends, which lost 0 bases and 9 bases, there was a span of 6 bases. Germline CDR1 is DFQATT and CDR2 is SNEGSKA (reference sequence). The CDR3 is 11 amino acids. The CDR3 DNA sequence: TGCAGTGCTAGAGATTACCCTGAGCAGTTCTTC. Encoded protein: CSARDYPEQFF.

The CDR3 sequence: CASSVRSTWGDEQFF. The CDR3 bases are TGTGCCAGCAGCGTTCGTTCGACTTGGGGCGATGAGCAGTTCTTC. J is TRBJ2-1 and V is TRBV9, with D maybe TRBD1 (5 bases). The CDR3 has 15 residues. Trimming left V 2 bases short and J 8 bases short, with 17 bases between. CDR1 and CDR2 from the germline V gene are SGDLS and YYNGEE.

This clonotype was counted only a few times. This chain uses TRBV6-1 with TRBJ2-3; 7 bases fit TRBD2. V gave up 7 bases and J gave up 0 bases; unmatched junction bases: 4. The CDR3 is 14 residues long. Germline V lookup: CDR1 MNHNS, CDR2 SASEGT. This CDR3 is CASNERGSTDTQYF. The CDR3 region has the DNA TGTGCCAGCAACGAGCGGGGCAGCACAGATACGCAGTATTTT.

V is TRBV28 and J is TRBJ1-5; TRBD1 is a possible D gene (5 bases). This CDR3 has 19 amino acids. Trimming removed 8 bases from V and 0 bases from J, with 26 bases in between. Germline CDR1 is MDHEN and CDR2 is SYDVKM. DNA for the CDR3: TGTGCCAGCGGGGGGTGGGGGGTCCGAACAGGATATAGCAATCAGCCCCAGCATTTT. This gives the protein CASGGWGVRTGYSNQPQHF.

The CDR3 region is CASSPGTSGSYETQYF. The CDR3 DNA follows: TGTGCCAGCAGCCCCGGGACTAGCGGGAGTTATGAGACCCAGTACTTC. V usage is TRBV7-2 and J usage is TRBJ2-5; 14 bases align to TRBD2. The germline gives CDR1 SGHTA, CDR2 FQGNSA. The CDR3 covers 16 residues. V lost 5 bases to trimming and J lost 5 bases; unmatched junction nucleotides: 7.

The chain couples TRBV20-1 to TRBJ1-1; 7 bases match TRBD1. The germline V gene encodes CDR1 DFQATT and CDR2 SNEGSKA (reference sequence). The CDR3 consists of 12 residues. V shed 5 bases and J 6 bases; nucleotides not matched to a gene: 6. The CDR3 loop is CSASQGKSEAFF. CDR3 nucleotides: TGCAGTGCTTCACAGGGGAAATCTGAAGCTTTCTTT.

This chain connects TRBV10-3 to TRBJ2-5; perhaps TRBD2 as D (6 bases). V lost 4 bases and J lost 2, with 17 bases in between. The V gene's germline CDR1 is ENHRY and CDR2 SYGVKD. The CDR3 runs to 16 residues. The CDR3 reads CAISVVRELGQETQYF. CDR3 nucleotide sequence: TGTGCCATCAGTGTTGTTCGGGAGCTTGGGCAAGAGACCCAGTACTTC.

In this sample, this clonotype turned up a few times. The chain recombines TRBV27 with TRBJ1-6; TRBD1 matches at 9 bases. With V trimmed by 5 bases and J by 8 bases, 4 bases remained unmatched. Germline CDR1 MNHEY, CDR2 SMNVEV (reference sequence). This CDR3 contains 14 residues. CDR3 region: CASSQGQGYSPLHF. The CDR3 coding sequence is TGTGCCAGCAGTCAGGGACAGGGTTATTCACCCCTCCACTTT.

The chain combines TRBV7-9 with TRBJ2-2; D remains ambiguous. The CDR3 extends over 14 amino acids. V was trimmed by 5 bases and J by 3 bases, leaving 10 bases between them. Germline V gene lookup returns CDR1 SEHNR and CDR2 FQNEAQ (reference sequence). The CDR3 bases are TGTGCCAGCAGCCCCCGACGAGACACCGGGGAGCTGTTTTTT. Protein product: CASSPRRDTGELFF.

The rearrangement uses TRBV6-1 and TRBJ2-3; D might be TRBD2 (6 bases). The germline V gene encodes CDR1 MNHNS and CDR2 SASEGT. CDR3 length: 15 residues. V was pared by 7 bases and J by 0 bases, with 14 bases between. Here the CDR3 DNA reads TGTGCCAGCACTTTAGCGGACCCTAGCACAGATACGCAGTATTTT. This codes for CASTLADPSTDTQYF.

There are a few counts of this clonotype. This chain connects TRBV24-1 to TRBJ2-5, with a weak D call TRBD1 (6 bases). V lost 3 bases to trimming and J lost 5 bases, with 15 bases between them. Germline values: CDR1 KGHDR, CDR2 SFDVKD. CDR3 length: 15 amino acids. In DNA form, the CDR3 reads TGTGCCACCAGTGATCCACGACAGGACTCGGAGACCCAGTACTTC. It encodes CATSDPRQDSETQYF.

CDR3 coding DNA: TGTGCCAGCAGCTTAGATGCGACAGGGGGAGGCTACACCTTC. Encoded protein: CASSLDATGGGYTF. This chain joins TRBV7-2 and TRBJ1-2; 9 nucleotides agree with TRBD1. With V trimmed by 1 base and J by 8 bases, 5 bases remained unmatched. Germline V gives CDR1 SGHTA, CDR2 FQGNSA. The CDR3 is made up of 14 amino acids.

The chain recombines TRBV7-3 with TRBJ2-1; 16 bases match TRBD2. After removal of 1 base from V and 9 bases from J, the junction contained 6 bases not matched to a gene. Germline V gives CDR1 SGHTA, CDR2 FQGTGA. This CDR3 comprises 17 residues. The CDR3 region has the DNA TGTGCCAGCAGCTTAAGGGGACTAGCGGGAGGGGAAGGTGAGCAGTTCTTC. This sequence encodes CASSLRGLAGGEGEQFF.

The V and J genes are TRBV9 and TRBJ2-7; 8 positions match TRBD2. Trimming took 5 bases from V and 0 from J; bases not matched to a gene: 10. The CDR3 contains 16 residues. Germline CDR1 and CDR2: SGDLS and YYNGEE. CDR3 region: CASSSASGSSSYEQYF. The DNA for the CDR3 is TGTGCCAGCAGTTCCGCGAGCGGGAGTTCCTCCTACGAGCAGTACTTC.

This chain connects TRBV5-4 to TRBJ2-3; D is unclear. Germline assignment: CDR1 SGHNT and CDR2 YYREEE (reference sequence). The ends were cut back, 4 bases at V and 0 bases at J, with 9 bases in the middle. The CDR3 has 14 amino acids. This chain's CDR3 is CASSASFSTDTQYF. For the CDR3, the DNA is TGTGCCAGCAGCGCAAGCTTCAGCACAGATACGCAGTATTTT.

V and J are TRBV6-1 and TRBJ2-3, with D possibly called TRBD1 or TRBD2 (5 bases each). CDR1 and CDR2 from the germline V gene are MNHNS and SASEGT. This CDR3 is built from 13 residues. V shed 0 bases and J shed 4 bases, with 5 bases lying between them. The CDR3 loop is CASSEAGADTQYF. CDR3 bases: TGTGCCAGCAGTGAAGCGGGGGCAGATACGCAGTATTTT.

The chain has TRBV19 and TRBJ1-2; D may be TRBD1 (6 bases). This CDR3 has 16 residues. V was shortened by 4 bases and J by 2 bases, with 17 bases between the two germline ends. In germline, CDR1 is LNHDA, CDR2 SQIVND (reference sequence). The DNA for the CDR3 is TGTGCCAGTAGTAACCCCCGGGCAGGGACAAACTATGGCTACACCTTC. Translated: CASSNPRAGTNYGYTF.

V and J are TRBV20-1 and TRBJ2-1; TRBD2 aligns across 7 bases. The junction had 17 bases not matched to a gene; V was cut back by 3 bases and J by 12 bases. The CDR3 covers 15 residues. In germline, CDR1 is DFQATT, CDR2 SNEGSKA (reference sequence). The CDR3 coding sequence is TGCAGTGCTAGGCCCGCCGGGACTAAGGGCGAAGGGCAGTTCTTC. Translation gives CSARPAGTKGEGQFF.

CDR3 DNA: TGCAGTGGCTCGATTCGGACCGGTGGCTACACCTTC. As protein: CSGSIRTGGYTF. The V call is TRBV20-1, the J call TRBJ1-2; no clear D gene. The V end was cut by 7 bases, the J end by 7 bases, with 16 bases between. CDR3 length equals 12 residues. CDR1 is DFQATT, CDR2 SNEGSKA, per germline (reference sequence).

The CDR3: CASSSWGGSYGYTF. CDR3 in DNA: TGTGCCAGCAGCTCCTGGGGGGGATCCTATGGCTACACCTTC. This sequence joins TRBV5-4 and TRBJ1-2, with a tentative D call TRBD1 (5 bases). Germline V gene data show CDR1 as SGHNT and CDR2 as YYREEE (reference sequence). The V end lost 3 bases, the J end lost 4 bases, and 13 bases lay between the germline ends. The CDR3 is 14 residues long.

The rearrangement uses TRBV7-2 and TRBJ1-1; perhaps TRBD1 as D (5 bases). The V end was cut by 2 bases, the J end by 1 base, with 14 bases between. The CDR3 sequence is 16 residues long. Germline lookup yields CDR1 SGHTA and CDR2 FQGNSA. CDR3 in DNA: TGTGCCAGCAGCTTAACCAGCGCACAGGCGAACACTGAAGCTTTCTTT. It is translated as CASSLTSAQANTEAFF.

The rearrangement uses TRBV7-9 and TRBJ2-7, with a tentative D call TRBD1 (6 bases). Trimming took 9 bases from V and 1 from J, leaving 16 bases between them. The CDR3 sequence is 14 residues long. The V gene's germline CDR1 is SEHNR and CDR2 FQNEAQ (reference sequence). The CDR3 bases are TGTGCCAGTACCATCCGGACAGATTCCTACGAGCAGTACTTC. Translating it yields CASTIRTDSYEQYF.

The gene calls are TRBV19 and TRBJ1-2, with a weak D call TRBD1 (6 bases). The CDR3 length is 13 residues. Germline V CDR1 and CDR2: LNHDA, SQIVND (reference sequence). V lost 4 bases, J lost 4 bases, and 10 bases lay in between. CDR3 residues: CASSNRVGYGYTF. DNA for the CDR3: TGTGCCAGTAGTAACAGGGTTGGCTATGGCTACACCTTC.

The gene calls are TRBV10-1 and TRBJ2-3; no clear D gene. Trimming stripped 3 bases from V and 0 bases from J, with 13 bases between. The CDR3 has 16 amino acids. CDR1 is WNHNN, CDR2 SYGVQD, per germline (reference sequence). This CDR3 is CASSDNTLASTDTQYF. The CDR3 DNA reads TGCGCCAGCAGTGATAACACGCTTGCTAGCACAGATACGCAGTATTTT.

The V call is TRBV6-2 or TRBV6-3, the J call TRBJ2-5; 9 bases are shared with TRBD1. J was trimmed by 7 bases and V by 6 bases; bases with no gene match: 9. This CDR3 comprises 14 residues. Per the germline V gene, CDR1 is MNHEY and CDR2 is SVGEGT. DNA for the CDR3: TGTGCCAGCAGCTCGGACAGGGGCCCCGGGACCCAGTACTTC. Protein: CASSSDRGPGTQYF.